This T cell receptor beta chain was recovered during a study of blood T cell repertoires in COVID-19. Across the study: The origin of the acute and convalescent COVID-19 samples was the United States, Italy and Spain.

Profiled with immunoSEQ multiplex PCR; TCRdb holds only in-frame clones, not every one. This sample carries tens of thousands of clones, roughly 80% of them seen once, and the ten largest clones take 19%. CDR1 SGHRS and CDR2 YFSETQ come from the germline V gene. With V trimmed by 2 bases and J by 2 bases, 11 bases remained unmatched. The CDR3 spans 17 residues. The V and J genes are TRBV5-1 and TRBJ2-7, with TRBD1 identical over 9 bases. The sequenced material came from peripheral blood. The TCR was taken from an elderly woman with acute or convalescent COVID-19. The CDR3 nucleotides read TGCGCCAGCAGCTTAGGCCCGGGACAGGGTGGGCCCTACGAGCAGTACTTC. Its protein is CASSLGPGQGGPYEQYF.